The clone carrying this T cell receptor beta chain showed up just once. What it binds is unknown. This specimen belongs to a study of shared clonotypes between healthy human individuals. General study findings and limits: Memory subsets had estimated richness that was generally smaller than that of naive subsets. Clonotype sharing across a few donors was observed for around 5.1% of naive CD4 clonotypes.

Only in-frame clones appear in the TCRdb table, and some are missing; sequencing was by immunoSEQ multiplex PCR. Of a few million clones in the sample, over 85% are singletons; the top ten hold about 0.37%. The CDR3 consists of 13 residues. The V end was cut by 1 base, the J end by 8 bases, with 11 bases between. Per the germline V gene, CDR1 is SGHTA and CDR2 is FQGNSA. This clonotype was sampled from a young man in good health. Some clones in this sample may be carry-over from other donors' samples. The chain is built from TRBV7-2 and TRBJ1-1; D gene ambiguous. Material for sequencing was naive CD4+ T cells from PBMCs. Subset reported: CD45RA+ positively selected. The CDR3 here is CASSLVKGEEAFF. The DNA of the CDR3 is TGTGCCAGCAGCTTAGTGAAGGGAGAGGAAGCTTTCTTT.